This T cell receptor (beta chain) was profiled in a study of blood T cell repertoires in COVID-19. At the level of the study: T cells, B-cell-depleted T cells, or PBMCs supplied cDNA or gDNA.

The CDR3 loop spans 14 amino acids. Germline trimming cut 6 bases from V and 5 bases from J; bases unmatched to any gene: 0. CDR1 and CDR2 from the germline V gene are LNHDA and SQIVND (reference sequence). Repertoires were generated with immunoSEQ multiplex PCR, while TCRdb's copy carries only in-frame clones and drops some. The table lists roughly 240,000 clones, around 85% of them singletons. Patients from Seattle were sampled longitudinally, starting during active infection. The chain is built from TRBV19 and TRBJ2-2; 13 positions match TRBD2. The TCR originated in a man aged 45-65 years with COVID-19, enrolled during active disease. Sequenced material: peripheral blood. CDR3 nucleotides: TGTGCCAGTAGGGGACTAGCGGGGACCGGGGAGCTGTTTTTT. This codes for CASRGLAGTGELFF.